Each of the 12 T cell receptor beta chains below was sequenced from the same sample in a study of graft-versus-host responses after intestinal transplantation. Repertoires were generated with immunoSEQ multiplex PCR, while TCRdb's copy carries only in-frame clones and drops some. The sample includes several thousand clones, about 30% of them seen just once. Plating combined approximately 200,000 CFSE-labeled responder cells with approximately 200,000 irradiated, violet-dye-labeled stimulator cells. The input for sequencing was alloreactive CD8+ T cells from a mixed lymphocyte reaction culture, taken before transplantation. The subset: CFSE-low proliferating T cells sorted from roughly six-day pre-transplant mixed lymphocyte reaction (GvH or HvG direction). Receptor source: a human patient who was an organ donor for intestinal transplantation.

V usage is TRBV4-1 and J usage is TRBJ2-7; D might be TRBD2 (6 bases). CDR1 is MGHRA and CDR2 is YSYEKL in the germline V gene. The CDR3 has 15 residues. Trimming removed 3 bases from V and 3 bases from J, with 15 bases in between. The CDR3 loop reads CASSHTATGVYEQYF. In DNA form, the CDR3 reads TGCGCCAGCAGCCATACTGCGACGGGGGTCTACGAGCAGTACTTC.

By proportion, this clone is medium-sized. The rearrangement links TRBV19 to TRBJ2-3; TRBD2 agrees at 7 bases. CDR1 and CDR2 (germline): LNHDA, SQIVND (reference sequence). Trimming cost V 3 bases and J 3 bases; bases outside gene matches: 6. There are 15 residues in the CDR3. CDR3 DNA: TGTGCCAGTAGTATTGGCGGGAGTGGGACAGATACGCAGTATTTT. Amino acid sequence: CASSIGGSGTDTQYF.

The chain uses TRBV6-1 and TRBJ2-2, with 12 bases that match TRBD2. CDR3 size: 17 residues. Germline V gives CDR1 MNHNS, CDR2 SASEGT. The J segment lost 5 bases and the V segment lost 2 bases, leaving 6 bases of the junction unmatched. This CDR3 is CASSEYTSGRWTGELFF. In nucleotides, the CDR3 is TGTGCCAGCAGTGAATACACTAGCGGGAGGTGGACCGGGGAGCTGTTTTTT.

The V call is TRBV7-2, the J call TRBJ2-5, with no clear D. V lost 4 bases to trimming and J lost 4 bases, with 13 bases between them. The CDR3 length is 14 residues. Germline CDR1 and CDR2: SGHTA and FQGNSA. The CDR3 region has the DNA TGTGCCAGCAGCTCATTAGGGAAGTCAGAGACCCAGTACTTC. It translates to CASSSLGKSETQYF.

This clone has just a few counts. V usage is TRBV6-9 and J usage is TRBJ2-7; perhaps TRBD2 as D (7 bases). Germline V lookup: CDR1 MNHGY, CDR2 SVAAGI. Between the trimmed V and J ends, which lost 3 bases and 3 bases, there was a span of 9 bases. This CDR3 comprises 13 residues. The CDR3 region has the DNA TGTGCCAGCAGTTACGGGGGGCTCTACGAGCAGTACTTC. Amino acids: CASSYGGLYEQYF.

This clone turned up a few times. The J gene is TRBJ2-7, the V gene TRBV5-6; D unclear. The CDR3 is 11 amino acids. V was shortened by 4 bases and J by 0 bases, with 2 bases between the two germline ends. CDR1 is SGHDT, CDR2 YYEEEE, per germline. CDR3 sequence reads: CASSHSYEQYF. Here the CDR3 DNA reads TGTGCCAGCAGCCACTCCTACGAGCAGTACTTC.

This clone ranks as medium-sized. The gene calls are TRBV5-1 and TRBJ1-4, with a possible D match to TRBD1 (6 bases). V lost 4 bases and J lost 5, with 15 bases in between. The CDR3 is made up of 15 amino acids. CDR1 is SGHRS and CDR2 is YFSETQ in the germline V gene. The CDR3 sequence: CASSPWGASNEKLFF. The CDR3 nucleotides read TGCGCCAGCAGCCCCTGGGGGGCATCGAATGAAAAACTGTTTTTT.

The chain employs TRBV4-2 and TRBJ1-2; D gene unclear. Per the germline V gene, CDR1 is LGHNA and CDR2 is YNFKEQ. Deletions cut 5 bases from V and 3 bases from J, with 10 bases between. The length of the CDR3 is 13 residues. The CDR3 loop reads CASSFFSDYGYTF. DNA of the CDR3: TGTGCCAGCAGCTTCTTTTCTGACTATGGCTACACCTTC.

The V and J genes are TRBV6-6 and TRBJ2-7, with a tentative D call TRBD1 (5 bases). Trimming shortened V by 2 bases and J by 2 bases, and 7 bases separated the two germline ends. The length of the CDR3 is 13 residues. Germline V gene lookup returns CDR1 MNHNY and CDR2 SVGAGI (reference sequence). CDR3 in DNA: TGTGCCAGCAGTTACGGACAAACCTACGAGCAGTACTTC. This gives the protein CASSYGQTYEQYF.

Points on this clone: A much larger clone is a single base away; this may be a read error. The chain carries TRBV2 and TRBJ2-7; 7 bases align to TRBD2. Germline CDR1 SNHLY, CDR2 FYNNEI. V lost 2 bases, J lost 5 bases, and 6 bases stayed unmatched. The CDR3 is made up of 14 amino acids. CDR3 residues: CASSERAGRDEQYF. The CDR3 DNA reads TGTGCCAGCAGTGAAAGGGCTGGGAGGGACGAGCAGTACTTC.

This clone has only a few counts. The genes are TRBV27 and TRBJ2-5; 10 bases agree with TRBD1. The CDR3 has 13 residues. With 5 bases clipped from V and 5 bases from J, the junction kept 2 bases outside the gene matches. CDR1 MNHEY and CDR2 SMNVEV come from the germline V gene (reference sequence). The CDR3 DNA reads TGTGCCAGCAGTGTGACAGGGGGCGAGACCCAGTACTTC. Translation gives CASSVTGGETQYF.

This chain links TRBV4-3 with TRBJ1-2; D uncertain. Germline V gene data show CDR1 as LGHNA and CDR2 as YSLEER. The CDR3 covers 15 residues. Trimming removed 2 bases at V and 4 bases at J, with 14 bases between. CDR3 DNA sequence: TGCGCCAGCAGCCAATACAACAGCGGTATCTATGGCTACACCTTC. The encoded protein is CASSQYNSGIYGYTF.